This T cell receptor (beta chain) was sequenced for a study of shared clonotypes between healthy human individuals. The ends lost 6 bases at V and 5 bases at J; junction bases unmatched: 11. The CDR3 runs to 15 residues. CDR1 is MNHEY, CDR2 SMNVEV, per germline (reference sequence). The table came from immunoSEQ multiplex PCR; TCRdb's copy has only in-frame clones and leaves some out. The table lists about 2 million clones, approximately 95% of them singletons. The naive CD8 fraction comprised CD45RO-negative cells positively selected for CCR7 and excluded terminally differentiated effector memory CD45RA+ cells.

This chain links TRBV27 with TRBJ2-7, with 9 bases matching TRBD1. The sample taken for sequencing was naive CD8+ T cells sorted from blood. This receptor was taken from a man aged 18-30 years in good health. CDR3 in DNA: TGTGCCAGCAGCCCACGGACAGGGGAGGTGGACGAGCAGTACTTC. It yields the protein CASSPRTGEVDEQYF.